The rows below give T cell receptor beta chains drawn from one sample of a study of regulatory T cells in long-lasting Graves disease. TCRdb redid the calling of the multiplex PCR reads with MiXCR, one entry per CDR3 protein. The table has 350,000 to 550,000 distinct CDR3 sequences, about 15% seen once. The data were also submitted as part of a second study, on T cells in Graves' hyperthyroidism and ophthalmopathy.

The sample consisted of peripheral blood mononuclear cells (PBMCs), taken at new diagnosis, from a patient treated with antithyroid drugs. The receptors originated from a woman aged 25-40 years with Graves disease. CDR3s include the opening cysteine and the closing phenylalanine or tryptophan. Each record gives: clone size, J gene, V gene, D gene, CDR3 DNA, CDR3 protein. A D gene is named only where the DNA matches it firmly. Where a row states a size, it is once, few, many or the class of an expanded clone; other rows omit it.

>NA|TRBJ1-1|TRBV3-1|NA
TGTGCCAGCAGTTTCTCCGAAGAGACAGGGAACACTGAAGCTTTCTTT
CASSFSEETGNTEAFF
>many|TRBJ2-5|TRBV15|TRBD1
TGTGCCACCAGCAGAGAAGAGGGACAGGGGCAAGAGACCCAGTACTTC
CATSREEGQGQETQYF
>NA|TRBJ2-5|TRBV5-8|NA
TGTGCCAGCAGCGCCGGGATTGCCAGGGAGACCCAGTACTTC
CASSAGIARETQYF
>NA|TRBJ2-1|TRBV6-2/TRBV6-3|TRBD2
TGTGTCAGCAGCTTACTAGCGTCCTACAATGAGCAGTTCTTC
CVSSLLASYNEQFF
>few|TRBJ2-7|TRBV20-1|NA
TGCAGTGCTAGCGGCCGGGACGCCTCCTACGAGCAGTACTTC
CSASGRDASYEQYF
>NA|TRBJ1-4|TRBV10-3|NA
TGTGCCATCAGTGAGGAGGGAAATGAAAAACCGTTTTTT
CAISEEGNEKPFF
>many|TRBJ1-4|TRBV18|NA
TGTGCCAGCTCACCAGAGGGCCTCAGTGAAAAACTGTTTTTT
CASSPEGLSEKLFF
>many|TRBJ2-7|TRBV6-1|NA
TGTGCCAGCGGACATACCTACGAGCAGTACTTC
CASGHTYEQYF
>NA|TRBJ2-1|TRBV3-1|TRBD2
TGTGCCAGCAGCCTCCTAGCGGGAGGGCCGGTTGAGCAGTTCTTC
CASSLLAGGPVEQFF
>many|TRBJ2-1|TRBV20-1|TRBD2
TGCAGTGCACAGACTAGCGGGCGATACAATGAGCAGTTCTTC
CSAQTSGRYNEQFF
>many|TRBJ1-2|TRBV5-1|TRBD1
TGCGCCAGCAGCGATCCGGGACAGGGTTATGGCTACACCTTC
CASSDPGQGYGYTF